The present T cell receptor beta chain was sequenced within a study of T-cell reconstitution after alpha-beta-depleted transplantation in children (dated by TCRdb to 2016 to 2017). With regard to the full study: T-cell immune reconstitution after TCRalphabeta/CD19-depleted allogeneic hematopoietic cell transplantation in children was quantitatively tracked in the study by means of TCR repertoire profiling. The investigation overall reported the following: Over the following months the frequencies of hyperexpanded clones went down, and after one year T-cell counts and TCRbeta diversity were mostly credited to newly produced T cells. In some patients, the high TCRbeta diversity seen at day 60 was put down to recipient T cells and intrathymic progenitors that had survived conditioning. The apparently early recovery of alphabetaT-cell counts about two months after transplant reportedly depended on only several hundred rapidly expanded clones that came from non-depleted graft cells.

According to the germline V gene, CDR1 reads SGHAT and CDR2 reads FQNNGV. The CDR3 runs 15 residues from the cysteine to the phenylalanine. The entry retains the CDR3 DNA only, 45 bases that are in frame from base 1. V is pruned by 6 bases and J by 3 bases, leaving 8 bases of the junction without a gene match. Receptor amplification or capture employed PCR. Reads for this sample came from an Illumina HiSeq 2500. TCR libraries were prepared with molecular barcoding, using unique molecular identifiers to normalize TCRbeta repertoire quantification. The public sequencing data were trimmed at Q25 with fastp and processed into clonotypes with MiXCR by TCRdb, which kept only in-frame beta chains. Entries are consolidated by CDR3 protein sequence, retaining the most common genes and DNA. Recorded for this sample are more than 200,000 distinct CDR3 sequences; roughly a quarter of them occurred a single time. The ten largest clonotypes hold under 5.5% of the sample.

Worth noting for this clonotype: Its binding antigen is unknown. No much larger clone is present one base from it, and per-base qualities are unavailable.

This specimen's treatment or condition label, per the study, means: allogeneic hematopoietic cell transplantation with graft depleted of TCRalphabeta T cells and CD19 B cells. The transplant recipients were children given TCRalphabeta/CD19-depleted allogeneic hematopoietic cell grafts. The sample was PBMCs, mostly from graft donor cells, taken 360 days after TCRalphabeta/CD19-depleted stem cell transplant. Recombination connected TRBV11-2 to TRBJ2-7, with TRBD2 identical over 10 junction bases. This receptor was taken from a female patient aged 2-10 years who had a stem cell transplant for congenital amegakaryocytic thrombocytopenia, so the T cells may come from the graft donor. The sequence in DNA is TGTGCCAGCAGGAAACTAGCGGGGACCATCTACGAGCAGTACTTC. Translated, it gives CASRKLAGTIYEQYF.